This T cell receptor beta chain emerged from a study of blood T cell repertoires in COVID-19. From germline, CDR1 is SNHLY and CDR2 FYNNEI. Trimming removed 9 bases from V and 2 bases from J, with 19 bases in between. The CDR3 totals 15 residues. Clones were read by immunoSEQ multiplex PCR, and TCRdb kept only the in-frame ones, dropping some. Of more than 95,000 clones in the sample, about 90% are singletons; the top ten hold 6.2%. The receptor was derived from a human donor in a cohort sampled during active COVID-19. The chain recombines TRBV2 with TRBJ1-2; a possible D gene is TRBD1 (6 bases). The sequenced material came from peripheral blood. The CDR3 nucleotides are TGTGCCAGATTAGGGGGAGGGAAAAAAAACTATGGCTACACCTTC. As protein: CARLGGGKKNYGYTF.